The next 26 T cell receptor beta chains were all read from a single sample in a study of shared clonotypes between healthy human individuals. Using immunoSEQ multiplex PCR, the repertoire was profiled, and TCRdb retains in-frame clones only, with some absent. The repertoire holds more than 2 million clones, with roughly 96% as singletons. Specimen: naive CD4+ T cells sorted from blood. The subset here: CD45RA+ positively selected. These receptor sequences come from a man aged 18 to 29 in good health.

CDR3 sequence (DNA): TGTGCCATCAGTCAGGGTTCGTCTAACTATGGCTACACCTTC. The encoded protein is CAISQGSSNYGYTF. The V gene is TRBV10-3, the J gene TRBJ1-2; D is possibly TRBD1 (5 bases). Germline V gene sequence: CDR1 ENHRY, CDR2 SYGVKD. V dropped 5 bases and J dropped 0 bases, with 10 bases sitting between them. The CDR3 totals 14 residues.

Of note for this clone: Since the CDR3 does not end with the conserved phenylalanine or tryptophan, this likely comes from a read error. No DNA is shown, since the ends of the CDR3 on it are uncertain; the CDR3 is the one TCRdb lists. The chain has TRBV20-1 and TRBJ1-2. Termini included, the CDR3 measures 11 amino acids. Germline V CDR1 and CDR2: DFQATT, SNEGSKA (reference sequence). The CDR3 loop is CSATRAEGGFL.

DNA for the CDR3: TGTGCCAGTAGTACGACAGGGGGTACGAATCAGCCCCAGCATTTT. Protein product: CASSTTGGTNQPQHF. J is TRBJ1-5 and V is TRBV19, with 9 bases aligning to TRBD1. From germline, CDR1 is LNHDA and CDR2 SQIVND (reference sequence). With V trimmed by 4 bases and J by 4 bases, 5 bases remained unmatched. This CDR3 region has 15 residues.

V gene TRBV19 combines with J gene TRBJ2-5; D not resolved. The CDR3 extends over 13 amino acids. Trimming cost V 2 bases and J 4 bases, with 8 bases left between them. Germline CDR1 reads LNHDA; CDR2 reads SQIVND (reference sequence). CDR3 DNA: TGTGCCAGTAGTATAATCTGGGGAGAGACCCAGTACTTC. The encoded protein is CASSIIWGETQYF.

This clone was seen a single time. This chain uses TRBV5-6 with TRBJ1-5, with a possible D match to TRBD1 (5 bases). This CDR3 is 14 amino acids long. V was trimmed by 4 bases and J by 6 bases, leaving 14 bases between them. The V gene's germline CDR1 is SGHDT and CDR2 YYEEEE. Written as DNA, the CDR3 is TGTGCCAGCAGCGGGGGTGTGGGAACTCAGCCCCAGCATTTT. This gives the protein CASSGGVGTQPQHF.

The chain carries TRBV21-1 and TRBJ2-2. TRBV21-1 is a documented pseudogene. This CDR3 contains 16 residues. The CDR3 protein is CASSKARGNNTGELFF. For the CDR3, the DNA is TGTGCCAGCAGCAAAGCGAGGGGTAATAACACCGGGGAGCTGTTTTTT.

Only one count was recorded for this clone. V and J are TRBV28 and TRBJ2-5; D is undetermined. This CDR3 is built from 14 residues. V lost 4 bases, J lost 7 bases, and 16 bases lay in between. Germline CDR1 reads MDHEN; CDR2 reads SYDVKM. DNA of the CDR3: TGTGCCAGCAGTTCAGTCGTTGGGTTGGGGACCCAGTACTTC. Translating gives CASSSVVGLGTQYF.

The V gene is TRBV5-4, the J gene TRBJ2-2; 10 bases fit TRBD1. Trimming cost V 3 bases and J 6 bases; bases outside gene matches: 8. This CDR3 spans 16 amino acids. CDR1 and CDR2 (germline): SGHNT, YYREEE (reference sequence). The DNA of the CDR3 is TGTGCCAGCAGCTACCGGACAGGGGGAAATGCCGGGGAGCTGTTTTTT. It translates to CASSYRTGGNAGELFF. Looking up the rest from reference TRBV5-4 and TRBJ2-2 gives the full variable domain: ETGVTQSPTHLIKTRGQQVTLRCSSQSGHNTVSWYQQALGQGPQFIFQYYREEENGRGNFPPRFSGLQFPNYSSELNVNALELDDSALYLCASSYRTGGNAGELFFGEGSRLTVL.

The rearrangement links TRBV7-2 to TRBJ2-1, with 9 positions matching TRBD2. This CDR3 is 15 amino acids long. The germline gives CDR1 SGHTA, CDR2 FQGNSA. V lost 3 bases, J lost 5 bases, and 5 bases stayed unmatched. The CDR3 loop is CASSLASGNNNEQFF. CDR3 DNA sequence: TGTGCCAGCAGCTTGGCTAGCGGGAATAACAATGAGCAGTTCTTC.

The chain links TRBV2 to TRBJ1-1, with 8 bases fitting TRBD1. The V gene end was trimmed by 6 bases and the J gene end by 0 bases; junction bases not matched to a gene: 3. The germline V gene encodes CDR1 SNHLY and CDR2 FYNNEI. The CDR3 is 14 residues long. CDR3 amino acids: CASRQGAMNTEAFF. The DNA for the CDR3 is TGTGCCAGCAGGCAGGGGGCCATGAACACTGAAGCTTTCTTT.

The chain recombines TRBV10-3 with TRBJ1-4; D might be TRBD1 (6 bases). This CDR3 region has 13 residues. V was clipped by 3 bases and J by 8 bases, with 10 bases between them. Germline V gene sequence: CDR1 ENHRY, CDR2 SYGVKD. The chain's CDR3 is CAISERDTEKLFF. CDR3 in DNA: TGTGCCATCAGTGAACGGGACACCGAAAAACTGTTTTTT.

The chain employs TRBV6-1 and TRBJ1-5; possible D gene TRBD1, 5 bases. Germline CDR1 reads MNHNS; CDR2 reads SASEGT. The germline V and J ends were trimmed by 5 bases and 10 bases, with 12 bases remaining between them. The CDR3 length is 12 residues. The CDR3 DNA is TGTGCCAGCAGTCAAGACAGTTCCCCCCAGCATTTT. It is translated as CASSQDSSPQHF.

The V call is TRBV6-1, the J call TRBJ2-1; D perhaps matches TRBD1 (6 bases). Trimming took off 1 base at V and 0 bases at J, with 19 bases between the two ends. Germline V CDR1 and CDR2: MNHNS, SASEGT. There are 19 residues in the CDR3. The CDR3 nucleotides are TGTGCCAGCAGTGAAGGGAACAGGGTAATGGAGAGCTCCTACAATGAGCAGTTCTTC. This sequence encodes CASSEGNRVMESSYNEQFF.

DNA of the CDR3: TGTGCCAGCAGCTCTAGCATTTTAGCAGATACGCAGTATTTT. Translated: CASSSSILADTQYF. The chain joins TRBV11-3 to TRBJ2-3; perhaps TRBD2 as D (5 bases). The CDR3 has 14 amino acids. From germline, CDR1 is SGHNT and CDR2 YENEEA. Deletions cut 4 bases from V and 4 bases from J, with 12 bases between.

CDR3 loop: CASSGEQGKAGELFF. In DNA, the CDR3 is TGTGCCAGCAGTGGGGAGCAGGGTAAAGCCGGGGAGCTGTTTTTT. This chain connects TRBV2 to TRBJ2-2; TRBD1 or TRBD2 may be the D gene (5 bases each). The CDR3 length is 15 residues. V dropped 4 bases and J dropped 6 bases, with 15 bases sitting between them. Per germline, CDR1 SNHLY and CDR2 FYNNEI.

This chain uses TRBV2 with TRBJ2-5; D not certain. Per the germline V gene, CDR1 is SNHLY and CDR2 is FYNNEI. The V end was cut by 1 base, the J end by 5 bases, with 14 bases between. The CDR3 spans 15 residues. CDR3 region: CASSEEITVKETQYF. CDR3 DNA sequence: TGTGCCAGCAGTGAAGAGATTACGGTGAAGGAGACCCAGTACTTC. The full variable domain, with the rest looked up from reference TRBV2 and TRBJ2-5, is EPEVTQTPSHQVTQMGQEVILRCVPISNHLYFYWYRQILGQKVEFLVSFYNNEISEKSEIFDDQFSVERPDGSNFTLKIRSTKLEDSAMYFCASSEEITVKETQYFGPGTRLLVL.

V usage is TRBV29-1 and J usage is TRBJ1-2; no definite D call. The CDR3 contains 10 residues. The V gene lost 4 bases and the J gene lost 6 bases, with 6 bases spanning the gap. In germline, CDR1 is SQVTM, CDR2 ANQGSEA. DNA of the CDR3: TGCAGCGTTGGGGAAGATGGCTACACCTTC. Its translation is CSVGEDGYTF. The full variable domain, its missing parts supplied by reference TRBV29-1 and TRBJ1-2, is SAVISQKPSRDICQRGTSLTIQCQVDSQVTMMFWYRQQPGQSLTLIATANQGSEATYESGFVIDKFPISRPNLTFSTLTVSNMSPEDSSIYLCSVGEDGYTFGSGTRLTVV.

The chain joins TRBV6-1 to TRBJ2-5; D possibly corresponds to TRBD2 (6 bases). Germline lookup yields CDR1 MNHNS and CDR2 SASEGT. The CDR3 consists of 12 residues. The ends were cut back, 6 bases at V and 5 bases at J, with 10 bases in the middle. Here the CDR3 DNA reads TGTGCCAGCAGGGACTACGGGGAGACCCAGTACTTC. It codes for CASRDYGETQYF.

The chain uses TRBV5-1 and TRBJ2-3, with TRBD1 matching over 10 bases. With V trimmed by 4 bases and J by 2 bases, 7 bases remained unmatched. The CDR3 runs to 16 residues. Germline V gene lookup returns CDR1 SGHRS and CDR2 YFSETQ. The CDR3 sequence is CASSSWDRGITDTQYF. CDR3 coding DNA: TGCGCCAGCAGCAGCTGGGACAGGGGAATCACAGATACGCAGTATTTT.

This chain uses TRBV11-2 with TRBJ2-1; 10 bases are shared with TRBD1. Germline-derived CDR1 and CDR2 are SGHAT and FQNNGV. There are 15 residues in the CDR3. Losses at the gene ends were 3 bases for V and 9 bases for J; bases not matched to a gene: 8. In nucleotides, the CDR3 is TGTGCCAGCAGCTTCATGGGACAGGGGAGTGGTGAGCAGTTCTTC. Amino acids: CASSFMGQGSGEQFF.

This chain joins TRBV30 and TRBJ1-3, with 8 bases aligning to TRBD1. Germline CDR1 and CDR2: GTSNPN and SVGIG (reference sequence). Losses at the gene ends were 7 bases for V and 4 bases for J; bases not matched to a gene: 9. The CDR3 totals 14 residues. CDR3: CAFNRGWKGNTIYF. CDR3 nucleotide sequence: TGTGCCTTCAACAGGGGGTGGAAGGGAAACACCATATATTTT. Complete variable domain (other parts from reference TRBV30 and TRBJ1-3): SQTIHQWPATLVQPVGSPLSLECTVEGTSNPNLYWYRQAAGRGLQLLFYSVGIGQISSEVPQNLSASRPQDRQFILSSKKLLLSDSGFYLCAFNRGWKGNTIYFGEGSWLTVV.

V is TRBV5-6 and J is TRBJ2-2; the D gene is possibly TRBD1 (6 bases). The germline V and J ends were trimmed by 4 bases and 7 bases, with 17 bases remaining between them. Germline V gene lookup returns CDR1 SGHDT and CDR2 YYEEEE. This CDR3 has 15 amino acids. For the CDR3, the DNA is TGTGCCAGCAGCCGCCTCGACAGGACGGACGGGGAGCTGTTTTTT. Residues: CASSRLDRTDGELFF.

The V gene is TRBV10-2, the J gene TRBJ2-3, with D perhaps TRBD2 (5 bases). V was trimmed by 7 bases and J by 3 bases, leaving 20 bases between them. CDR3 length equals 16 residues. Germline CDR1 reads WSHSY; CDR2 reads SAAADI. CDR3 region: CASIEVAPSGTDTQYF. The CDR3 region has the DNA TGCGCCAGCATAGAGGTAGCGCCCAGCGGTACAGATACGCAGTATTTT.

This chain links TRBV29-1 with TRBJ1-5, with D possibly being TRBD1 (5 bases). CDR3 length equals 16 residues. The germline V gene encodes CDR1 SQVTM and CDR2 ANQGSEA. V was cut by 7 bases and J by 0 bases, with 19 bases left in between. CDR3 bases: TGCAGCGCCGCCCACCACGGGGCTTATAGCAATCAGCCCCAGCATTTT. It translates to CSAAHHGAYSNQPQHF.

The chain carries TRBV19 and TRBJ2-7, with 8 bases lining up with TRBD1. CDR1 and CDR2 (germline): LNHDA, SQIVND (reference sequence). The CDR3 consists of 13 residues. J gave up 2 bases and V 9 bases, and 6 bases lay outside the gene matches. DNA of the CDR3: TGTGCCAGCACAGGGGGTTACCCCTACGAGCAGTACTTC. It encodes CASTGGYPYEQYF. Using reference TRBV19 and TRBJ2-7 for the parts outside the CDR3, the full variable domain is DGGITQSPKYLFRKEGQNVTLSCEQNLNHDAMYWYRQDPGQGLRLIYYSQIVNDFQKGDIAEGYSVSREKKESFPLTVTSAQKNPTAFYLCASTGGYPYEQYFGPGTRLTVT.

This clone has a single count. The CDR3 nucleotides are TGTGCCAGCAGTTTCCGCCGGGCAGGCGGGGAGCTGTTTTTT. Encoded protein: CASSFRRAGGELFF. The chain joins TRBV7-2 to TRBJ2-2; unclear D gene. Germline V gene lookup returns CDR1 SGHTA and CDR2 FQGNSA. The V and J ends lost 6 bases and 7 bases respectively, with 15 bases between them. This CDR3 has 14 residues.